What follows describes a single TCR beta chain. It has no known antigen specificity. Base qualities are not recorded, but no much larger clone differs from it by a single base. V gives up 0 bases and J gives up 3 bases, and the segment between their germline ends measures 11 bases. From the cysteine up to the phenylalanine, the CDR3 has a length of 15 residues. The sequence is cut down to CDR3 DNA, 45 bases in frame from base 1. The germline V gene (reference sequence) specifies LNHDA as CDR1 and SQIVND as CDR2. The source of the sample is a study of blood T cell repertoires in COVID-19 (dated by TCRdb to the early 2020s). Turning to the overall study: Samples covering the acute and convalescent phases of COVID-19 were provided by collaborators in the United States, Italy and Spain. The samples were drawn from the first 160 participants of the ongoing ImmuneRACE study and from over a thousand subjects provided by 6 global collaborators. The repertoires were made available in a free public database intended to serve as a resource for research on the immune response to SARS-CoV-2. The prospective study material was composed of cDNA or gDNA derived from T cells, B-cell-depleted T cells, or PBMCs. The dataset comprised deeply sampled blood TCRbeta repertoires from subjects exposed to, actively infected with, or recovered from COVID-19. The sample metadata nearly always contained a de-identified subject ID, COVID-19 status, age in years and sex. Where HLA class I and class II types were available, the types were taken from metadata supplied by the sample provider, not from assay-based typing.

What the authors observed across the whole study: The amount of clinical and demographic metadata varied by source and participant and was provided uncurated.

The collaborating institutions used their own protocols to collect whole blood in K2EDTA tubes. For TCRbeta analysis, collaborator samples were shipped as frozen whole blood, as isolated PBMCs, or as DNA extracted from either sample type. The immunoSEQ Assay, a bias-controlled multiplex PCR, was used to amplify TCRbeta CDR3 regions from genomic DNA. The authors' analysis ran thus. Within the assay, amplification of reference gene primers was used to estimate how many nucleated cells each sample contained. To quantify the absolute abundance of each unique TCRbeta CDR3 rearrangement, sequence reads were collapsed and filtered. For each sample, productive Simpson clonality was calculated by taking the square root of Simpson's diversity index across productive rearrangements. TCRdb holds this immuneACCESS table with in-frame rearrangements only. Some clones are missing; in checked studies, unresolved V genes explain under half, and the rest has no known cause. For V, J and clone size, that table is used; D and trimming come from the DNA. Counted in this sample were 120,000 or so clones; more than 75% of them appeared once. The top ten clonotypes cover 3.9% of the sample.

The specimen was peripheral blood. The rearrangement combines TRBV19 with TRBJ1-1; the D gene remains uncertain. The sequence was collected from a man aged 55 to 70 with acute or convalescent COVID-19. The CDR3 has the sequence CASSIDGTPHTEAFF. The base sequence is TGTGCCAGTAGTATAGATGGCACACCCCACACTGAAGCTTTCTTT.